This T cell receptor beta chain was sequenced for a study of cytomegalovirus exposure and HLA in healthy donors. Study-level points and caveats: Rarity held for most TCR sequences, but there were some public TCRs that occurred in many donors. Per published reports, the classifier diagnosed cytomegalovirus status with high specificity and sensitivity. In vitro data verified a few CMV-associated chains as specific for CMV antigens.

The donors were part of the validation cohort, which consisted of approximately 110 subjects and was separate from the first cohort of about 670 subjects. A remark on this clone: Its cognate antigen is unknown.

TCRdb keeps only in-frame clones here, not all; method: immunoSEQ multiplex PCR. The sample consists of over 150,000 clones, more than 65% of them appearing once. Germline V gene lookup returns CDR1 SGDLS and CDR2 YYNGEE. The CDR3 has 17 amino acids. After removal of 3 bases from V and 6 bases from J, the junction contained 17 bases not matched to a gene. The chain joins TRBV9 to TRBJ1-2; 7 bases align to TRBD1. The material sequenced was PBMCs. The TCR originated in a woman aged 25-40 years in good health and CMV-seropositive. The CDR3 region is CASSAFGQVPPPDGYTF. CDR3 in DNA: TGTGCCAGCAGCGCCTTTGGACAGGTTCCACCTCCCGATGGCTACACCTTC.